This is a list of T cell receptor beta chains from one sample in a study of T cell responses to AZD1222 COVID-19 vaccine. The data were produced by immunoSEQ multiplex PCR, yet TCRdb's version contains in-frame clones alone and is incomplete. The sample has about 150,000 clones; 75% to 90% are singletons. The sample consisted of peripheral blood, taken after recovery from COVID-19. The origin of the receptors is an adult who had recovered from COVID-19. Each CDR3 is given with its conserved first and last residue. The order of the fields is D gene, clone size, J gene, V gene, CDR3 DNA, CDR3 protein. D genes are given only for firm matches. Clone size appears in some rows only: once, few, many, or a class for an expanded clone.

D: TRBD2; size: .; J: TRBJ2-7; V: TRBV20-1; DNA: TGCAGTGCTAGTCCTAGCGGTCTGGGGCTCTACGAGCAGTACTTC; CDR3: CSASPSGLGLYEQYF
D: .; size: once; J: TRBJ2-2; V: TRBV5-4; DNA: TGTGCCAGCAGCAGGGACGGTCGTGGCACCGGGGAGCTGTTTTTT; CDR3: CASSRDGRGTGELFF
D: TRBD2; size: few; J: TRBJ2-7; V: TRBV19; DNA: TGTGCCAGTAGTATATCCGGGACTAGCGGGAACGAGCAGTACTTC; CDR3: CASSISGTSGNEQYF
D: .; size: .; J: TRBJ1-2; V: TRBV5-1; DNA: TGCGCCAGCAGCCTGATGGAACACAGTAACTATGGCTACACCTTC; CDR3: CASSLMEHSNYGYTF
D: .; size: few; J: TRBJ2-6; V: TRBV10-3; DNA: TGTGCCATCAGTGATGGGTCCGGGGCCAACGTCCTGACTTTC; CDR3: CAISDGSGANVLTF
D: .; size: few; J: TRBJ1-5; V: TRBV4-2; DNA: TGTGCCAGCAGCCAGGCGGCCGGGGCTGTCGATCAGCCCCAGCATTTT; CDR3: CASSQAAGAVDQPQHF
D: .; size: .; J: TRBJ2-5; V: TRBV5-1; DNA: TGCGCCAGCGGCACTCTGGGCCAAGAGACCCAGTACTTC; CDR3: CASGTLGQETQYF
D: .; size: .; J: TRBJ2-7; V: TRBV7-9; DNA: TGTGCCAGCAGCTTAGGGGACACGGCCCTCTCCTACGAGCAGTACTTC; CDR3: CASSLGDTALSYEQYF
D: .; size: .; J: TRBJ1-5; V: TRBV28; DNA: TGTGCCAGCAGTCCCCCCCATCAGCCCCAGCATTTT; CDR3: CASSPPHQPQHF
D: TRBD1; size: .; J: TRBJ2-7; V: TRBV10-3; DNA: TGTGCCATCACAAGGCAGGGGGCTGACGAGCAGTACTTC; CDR3: CAITRQGADEQYF
D: .; size: .; J: TRBJ1-5; V: TRBV10-3; DNA: TGTGCCATCAGTGACAACAATCAGCCCCAGCATTTT; CDR3: CAISDNNQPQHF
D: .; size: .; J: TRBJ1-1; V: TRBV5-5; DNA: TGTGCCAGCAGCTTGTTAAAAGGGGAGAACACTGAAGCTTTCTTT; CDR3: CASSLLKGENTEAFF
D: TRBD1; size: once; J: TRBJ2-7; V: TRBV28; DNA: TGTGCCAGCAGCCTGCCGGGACAGAGCCTGGAGCAGTACTTC; CDR3: CASSLPGQSLEQYF
D: .; size: .; J: TRBJ2-3; V: TRBV18; DNA: TGTGCCAGCTCACCACAGGCACAGGGAATCACAGATACGCAGTATTTT; CDR3: CASSPQAQGITDTQYF
D: .; size: .; J: TRBJ2-1; V: TRBV6-2/TRBV6-3; DNA: TGTGCCAGCAGCAGACCCGGGCGGGCGGACTACAATGAGCAGTTCTTC; CDR3: CASSRPGRADYNEQFF
D: TRBD2; size: .; J: TRBJ2-7; V: TRBV20-1; DNA: TGCAGTGCTAGTAGAACTAGCGGGACCCGGAGCTCCTACGAGCAGTACTTC; CDR3: CSASRTSGTRSSYEQYF
D: TRBD1; size: .; J: TRBJ1-2; V: TRBV19; DNA: TGTGCCAGTATCCCCGGACAGGGGAACTATGGCTACACCTTC; CDR3: CASIPGQGNYGYTF
D: .; size: once; J: TRBJ1-3; V: TRBV4-3; DNA: TGCGCCAGCAGCCAAGAGGGGGGAAACACCATATATTTT; CDR3: CASSQEGGNTIYF
D: TRBD1; size: .; J: TRBJ1-1; V: TRBV10-3; DNA: TGTGCCCTCCGGGACAGGAGGAACACTGAAGCTTTCTTT; CDR3: CALRDRRNTEAFF
D: .; size: few; J: TRBJ1-2; V: TRBV11-1; DNA: TGTGCCAGCAGCTTCAGGGGCGGCTACACCTTC; CDR3: CASSFRGGYTF
D: .; size: .; J: TRBJ1-3; V: TRBV20-1; DNA: TGCAGTGCTAGAACTGCGAACACCATATATTTT; CDR3: CSARTANTIYF
D: .; size: .; J: TRBJ1-5; V: TRBV7-9; DNA: TGTGCCAGCAGCTTAGACGGTTTCGCTCAGCCCCAGCATTTT; CDR3: CASSLDGFAQPQHF
D: .; size: .; J: TRBJ2-3; V: TRBV7-8; DNA: TGTGCCAGCAGCTACCAGACAGGGAGGACAGATACGCAGTATTTT; CDR3: CASSYQTGRTDTQYF
D: .; size: .; J: TRBJ1-4; V: TRBV5-1; DNA: TGCGCCAGCAGCTCGATGACGTTGACAGGCCCGTCGGAAAAACTGTTTTTT; CDR3: CASSSMTLTGPSEKLFF
D: .; size: .; J: TRBJ1-1; V: TRBV4-1; DNA: TGCGCCAGCAGCCAAGAAGGGATGAACACTGAAGCTTTCTTT; CDR3: CASSQEGMNTEAFF
D: TRBD1; size: few; J: TRBJ2-7; V: TRBV7-9; DNA: TGTGCCAGCAGCTTAGGGGGTACCGGGACAGGGATCTACGAGCAGTACTTC; CDR3: CASSLGGTGTGIYEQYF
D: .; size: .; J: TRBJ1-1; V: TRBV6-5; DNA: TGTGCCAGCATCTCCGGGGAGGACACTGAAGCTTTCTTT; CDR3: CASISGEDTEAFF
D: .; size: .; J: TRBJ1-2; V: TRBV2; DNA: TGTGCCAGCAGTGAGGGAAGATCCTATGGCTACACCTTC; CDR3: CASSEGRSYGYTF
D: .; size: .; J: TRBJ1-3; V: TRBV9; DNA: TGTGCCAGCAGCGTAGGGGTTTTAGGTGGGACTCCTGGAAACACCATATATTTT; CDR3: CASSVGVLGGTPGNTIYF
D: .; size: .; J: TRBJ2-1; V: TRBV9; DNA: TGTGCCAGCAGCGTAAGCTCGGGCTACAATGAGCAGTTCTTC; CDR3: CASSVSSGYNEQFF
D: TRBD2; size: .; J: TRBJ2-1; V: TRBV7-8; DNA: TGTGCCAGCAGCGGACTAGCGAATGGTGAGCAGTTCTTC; CDR3: CASSGLANGEQFF
D: .; size: .; J: TRBJ2-2; V: TRBV5-6; DNA: TGTGCCAGCAGCTTGGCCGGGCCCGGGGAGCTGTTTTTT; CDR3: CASSLAGPGELFF
D: .; size: .; J: TRBJ1-1; V: TRBV21-1; DNA: TGTGCCAGCAGCAAACCCCCCCCGAGGGCCCCGAACACTGAAGCTTTCTTT; CDR3: CASSKPPPRAPNTEAFF
D: .; size: .; J: TRBJ1-5; V: TRBV6-1; DNA: TGTGCCAGCAGTGAACGATGGGGATTGTATGATCAGCCCCAGCATTTT; CDR3: CASSERWGLYDQPQHF
D: .; size: .; J: TRBJ2-4; V: TRBV28; DNA: TGTGCCAGCCTACCAAGAACAGCGCTAGCCAAAAACATTCAGTACTTC; CDR3: CASLPRTALAKNIQYF
D: TRBD2; size: .; J: TRBJ2-1; V: TRBV5-1; DNA: TGCGCCAGCAGCTTGAATCCTAGCGGGAGGGACAATGAGCAGTTCTTC; CDR3: CASSLNPSGRDNEQFF
D: .; size: .; J: TRBJ1-2; V: TRBV5-1; DNA: TGCGCCAGCAGCTTGTTAACGGATAATGGCTACACCTTC; CDR3: CASSLLTDNGYTF
D: TRBD2; size: .; J: TRBJ2-3; V: TRBV9; DNA: TGTGCCAGCAGCCCTCTTTTCACTAGCGGGGGCTCAGATACGCAGTATTTT; CDR3: CASSPLFTSGGSDTQYF
D: TRBD1; size: once; J: TRBJ2-7; V: TRBV5-1; DNA: TGCGCCAGCAGCCCTGGACAGGTCACGGTCAACGAGCAGTACTTC; CDR3: CASSPGQVTVNEQYF
D: .; size: .; J: TRBJ1-6; V: TRBV7-2; DNA: TGTGCCATCGACGACAGGACTGGGCTTTCACCCCTCCACTTT; CDR3: CAIDDRTGLSPLHF
D: .; size: once; J: TRBJ1-4; V: TRBV13; DNA: TGTGCCAGCAGCTTGGGCCGGGAGAAACTGTTTTTT; CDR3: CASSLGREKLFF
D: TRBD1; size: once; J: TRBJ1-3; V: TRBV7-8; DNA: TGTGCCAGCAGCCCGGGAGCAGGGGGATCGGGAAACACCATATATTTT; CDR3: CASSPGAGGSGNTIYF
D: .; size: .; J: TRBJ1-6; V: TRBV28; DNA: TGTGCCAGCAGTTTTTTGGGGTCACCCCTCCACTTT; CDR3: CASSFLGSPLHF
D: .; size: .; J: TRBJ1-1; V: TRBV12-3/TRBV12-4; DNA: TGTGCCACCCAGTTTGTGTCTGAAGCTTTCTTT; CDR3: CATQFVSEAFF
D: .; size: .; J: TRBJ1-6; V: TRBV2; DNA: TGTGCCAGCATGGATCAGGGTAATTCACCCCTCCACTTT; CDR3: CASMDQGNSPLHF
D: TRBD1; size: .; J: TRBJ2-5; V: TRBV24-1; DNA: TGTGCCACCAGTCGGACAGGGGGTCAAGAGACCCAGTACTTC; CDR3: CATSRTGGQETQYF
D: .; size: .; J: TRBJ1-5; V: TRBV6-6; DNA: TGTGCCCCTCCCCCCGGAGAGCCCCAGCATTTT; CDR3: CAPPPGEPQHF
D: .; size: .; J: TRBJ2-2; V: TRBV20-1; DNA: TGCAGTGCTAGTACTAGTTGGGGGGACACCGGGGAGCTGTTTTTT; CDR3: CSASTSWGDTGELFF
D: TRBD2; size: .; J: TRBJ2-3; V: TRBV5-4; DNA: TGTGCCAGCAGCCCCCAGACTAGCCGAAGCACAGATACGCAGTATTTT; CDR3: CASSPQTSRSTDTQYF
D: .; size: .; J: TRBJ1-6; V: TRBV6-5; DNA: TGTGCCAGCAGTCCGAGGGACGGTGGGAATTCACCCCTCCACTTT; CDR3: CASSPRDGGNSPLHF
D: TRBD1; size: .; J: TRBJ2-7; V: TRBV5-1; DNA: TGCGCCAGCAGCTTTCTACAGGGGGCTCCGGGGGAGCAGTACTTC; CDR3: CASSFLQGAPGEQYF
D: .; size: .; J: TRBJ2-7; V: TRBV6-2/TRBV6-3; DNA: TGTGCCAGCAGTTACGGTTCCCTCTCCTACGAGCAGTACTTC; CDR3: CASSYGSLSYEQYF